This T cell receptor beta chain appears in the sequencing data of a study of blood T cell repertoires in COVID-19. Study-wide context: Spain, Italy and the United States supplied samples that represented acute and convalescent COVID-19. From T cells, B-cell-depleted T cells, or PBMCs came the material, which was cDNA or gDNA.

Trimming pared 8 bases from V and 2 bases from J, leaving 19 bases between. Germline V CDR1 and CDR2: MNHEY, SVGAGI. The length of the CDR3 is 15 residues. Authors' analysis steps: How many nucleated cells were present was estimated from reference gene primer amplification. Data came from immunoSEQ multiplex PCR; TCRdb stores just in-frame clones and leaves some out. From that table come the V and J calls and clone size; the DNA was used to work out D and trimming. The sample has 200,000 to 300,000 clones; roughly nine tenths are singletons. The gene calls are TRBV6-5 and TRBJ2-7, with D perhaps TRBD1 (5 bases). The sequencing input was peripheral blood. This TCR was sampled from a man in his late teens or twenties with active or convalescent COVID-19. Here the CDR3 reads CASAKAPTDPYEQYF. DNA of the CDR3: TGTGCCAGCGCAAAGGCGCCGACAGACCCCTACGAGCAGTACTTC.